These T cell receptor beta chains were read from a single sample in a study of cytomegalovirus exposure and HLA in healthy donors. Assay: immunoSEQ multiplex PCR; the TCRdb copy retains only in-frame clones and omits some. This table has roughly 100,000 clones, approximately 80% appearing once. Input material: PBMCs. The receptors stem from a man aged 45-65 years in good health and CMV-seronegative. Both conserved end residues are part of each CDR3. The D gene is left open where the match is weak. The size field is filled for only some rows; it gives once, few, many or a size class.

CASREPGSGANVLTF | TGTGCCAGCCGAGAACCCGGGTCTGGGGCCAACGTCCTGACTTTC | NA | NA | TRBJ2-6 | TRBV6-1
CASSLIVAGSTDTQYF | TGTGCCAGCAGCTTAATTGTAGCGGGAAGCACAGATACGCAGTATTTT | NA | TRBD2 | TRBJ2-3 | TRBV7-6
CASSQDHGGSGNTIYF | TGCGCCAGCAGCCAAGATCACGGAGGGTCAGGAAACACCATATATTTT | NA | NA | TRBJ1-3 | TRBV4-3
CASSDPATARREKLFF | TGTGCCAGCAGTGACCCGGCGACAGCTCGTCGTGAAAAACTGTTTTTT | few | NA | TRBJ1-4 | TRBV6-1
CAWSVLGAGVGELFF | TGTGCCTGGAGTGTACTGGGGGCAGGGGTCGGGGAGCTGTTTTTT | NA | NA | TRBJ2-2 | TRBV30
CASTSTSGSSYNEQFF | TGTGCCAGCACCTCGACTAGCGGGAGCTCCTACAATGAGCAGTTCTTC | NA | TRBD2 | TRBJ2-1 | TRBV11-2
CASGIARRTDTQYF | TGTGCCAGCGGCATAGCGAGACGTACAGATACGCAGTATTTT | NA | NA | TRBJ2-3 | TRBV6-1
CARSLISNSGTESDTQYF | TGTGCCAGAAGCTTGATATCAAACTCCGGGACAGAATCGGATACGCAGTATTTT | NA | TRBD1 | TRBJ2-3 | TRBV5-3
CASSLYPGADYGYTF | TGTGCCAGCAGCTTGTATCCGGGTGCCGACTATGGCTACACCTTC | NA | NA | TRBJ1-2 | TRBV7-2
CASSLPLGANTEAFF | TGTGCCAGCAGTTTACCCCTCGGTGCGAACACTGAAGCTTTCTTT | NA | NA | TRBJ1-1 | TRBV28
CASSDPGTVRSTEAFF | TGTGCCAGCAGTGATCCCGGGACAGTCCGTAGCACTGAAGCTTTCTTT | NA | TRBD1 | TRBJ1-1 | TRBV6-1
CATSFLAGGSTGELFF | TGTGCCACCAGCTTTCTAGCGGGAGGGAGCACCGGGGAGCTGTTTTTT | NA | TRBD2 | TRBJ2-2 | TRBV10-3
CASSFHRTSGYEQYF | TGTGCCAGCAGTTTTCATCGGACTAGCGGGTACGAGCAGTACTTC | once | TRBD2 | TRBJ2-7 | TRBV28
CASRPGDQGRENIQYF | TGTGCCAGCAGACCTGGTGACCAGGGTCGGGAAAACATTCAGTACTTC | NA | NA | TRBJ2-4 | TRBV28
CASSPAGLAGYYEQYF | TGTGCCAGCTCACCCGCGGGACTAGCGGGGTACTACGAGCAGTACTTC | NA | TRBD2 | TRBJ2-7 | TRBV18
CAISAQRGPNEKLFF | TGTGCCATCAGTGCCCAAAGGGGCCCCAATGAAAAACTGTTTTTT | NA | NA | TRBJ1-4 | TRBV10-3
CASSFRQTLGETQYF | TGTGCCAGCAGTTTCAGACAGACCCTCGGGGAGACCCAGTACTTC | NA | NA | TRBJ2-5 | TRBV6-6
CASSDGTSGTDTDTQYF | TGTGCCAGCAGTGATGGGACTAGCGGGACCGACACAGATACGCAGTATTTT | NA | TRBD2 | TRBJ2-3 | TRBV2
CASSTTSGRPYEQYF | TGTGCCAGCAGTACGACTAGCGGGAGGCCCTACGAGCAGTACTTC | once | TRBD2 | TRBJ2-7 | TRBV6-5
CASSLSGDSYEQYF | TGTGCCAGCAGCTTGTCGGGGGACTCCTACGAGCAGTACTTC | NA | NA | TRBJ2-7 | TRBV5-5
CASSLRFGQGDEKLFF | TGTGCCAGCAGCTTAAGGTTCGGACAGGGGGACGAGAAACTGTTTTTT | NA | TRBD1 | TRBJ1-4 | TRBV7-2
CASSKEGSTDTQYF | TGTGCCAGCAGCAAGGAGGGCAGCACAGATACGCAGTATTTT | NA | NA | TRBJ2-3 | TRBV6-6
CAISPDREGPGELFF | TGTGCCATCAGTCCCGACAGGGAAGGTCCCGGGGAGCTGTTTTTT | NA | TRBD1 | TRBJ2-2 | TRBV10-3
CASSLQGTGGAGEAFF | TGTGCCAGCAGCCTCCAAGGGACAGGGGGCGCAGGTGAAGCTTTCTTT | few | TRBD1 | TRBJ1-1 | TRBV13
CASSPTSGSYEQYF | TGTGCCAGCAGTCCGACTAGCGGGAGTTACGAGCAGTACTTC | NA | TRBD2 | TRBJ2-7 | TRBV27
CATAGQGINTEAFF | TGTGCCACCGCTGGACAGGGGATCAACACTGAAGCTTTCTTT | few | TRBD1 | TRBJ1-1 | TRBV7-9
CASSSRRANEKLFF | TGTGCCAGCAGTAGTCGGCGGGCTAATGAAAAACTGTTTTTT | NA | NA | TRBJ1-4 | TRBV25-1
CAWRMTGGYEQYF | TGTGCCTGGAGGATGACAGGGGGCTACGAGCAGTACTTC | NA | TRBD1 | TRBJ2-7 | TRBV30
CASSTGTSGQETQYF | TGTGCCAGCAGCACCGGGACTAGCGGACAAGAGACCCAGTACTTC | NA | TRBD2 | TRBJ2-5 | TRBV7-3
CASSFGLAGELYEQYF | TGTGCCAGCAGCTTCGGACTAGCGGGAGAACTCTACGAGCAGTACTTC | once | TRBD2 | TRBJ2-7 | TRBV11-2
CASSSRRGVNQPQHF | TGTGCCAGCAGCTCAAGGAGGGGAGTGAATCAGCCCCAGCATTTT | NA | NA | TRBJ1-5 | TRBV28
CASSLVRTGGETQYF | TGTGCCAGCAGCTTGGTAAGGACAGGCGGGGAGACCCAGTACTTC | NA | TRBD1 | TRBJ2-5 | TRBV5-6